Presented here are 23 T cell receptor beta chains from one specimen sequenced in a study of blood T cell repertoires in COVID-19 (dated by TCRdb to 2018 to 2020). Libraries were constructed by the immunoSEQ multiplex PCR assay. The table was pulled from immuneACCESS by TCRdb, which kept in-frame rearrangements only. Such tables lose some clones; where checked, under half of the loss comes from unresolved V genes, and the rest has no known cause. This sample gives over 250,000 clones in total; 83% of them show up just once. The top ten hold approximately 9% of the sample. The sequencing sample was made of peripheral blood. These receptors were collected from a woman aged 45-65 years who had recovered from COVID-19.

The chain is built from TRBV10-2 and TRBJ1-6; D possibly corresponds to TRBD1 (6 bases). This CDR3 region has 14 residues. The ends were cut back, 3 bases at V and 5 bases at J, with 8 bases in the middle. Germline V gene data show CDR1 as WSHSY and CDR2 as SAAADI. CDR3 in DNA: TGCGCCAGCAGTGACCAGGGGAATAATTCACCCCTCCACTTT. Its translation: CASSDQGNNSPLHF.

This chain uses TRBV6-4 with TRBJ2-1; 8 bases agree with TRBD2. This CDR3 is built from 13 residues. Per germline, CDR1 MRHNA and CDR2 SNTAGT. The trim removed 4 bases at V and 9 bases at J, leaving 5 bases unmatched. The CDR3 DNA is TGTGCCAGCAGTGGTAGCGGGATGAGTGAGCAGTTCTTC. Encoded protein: CASSGSGMSEQFF.

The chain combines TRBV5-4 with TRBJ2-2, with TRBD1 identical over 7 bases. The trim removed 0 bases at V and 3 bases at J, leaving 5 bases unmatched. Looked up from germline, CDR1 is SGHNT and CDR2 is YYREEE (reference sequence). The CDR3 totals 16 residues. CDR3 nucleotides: TGTGCCAGCAGCTTGGGAGGACAGGCTGACACCGGGGAGCTGTTTTTT. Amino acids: CASSLGGQADTGELFF.

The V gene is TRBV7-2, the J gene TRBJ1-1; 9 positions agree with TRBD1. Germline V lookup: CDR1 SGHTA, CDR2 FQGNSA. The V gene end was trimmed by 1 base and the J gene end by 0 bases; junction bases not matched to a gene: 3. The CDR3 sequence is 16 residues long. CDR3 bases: TGTGCCAGCAGCTTAGGGACAGGGGCCATGAACACTGAAGCTTTCTTT. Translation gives CASSLGTGAMNTEAFF.

In nucleotides, the CDR3 is TGCGCCAGCAGCAACCAGGGAGGCGATCAGCCCCAGCATTTT. Encoded protein: CASSNQGGDQPQHF. This rearrangement joins TRBV5-1 to TRBJ1-5, with D possibly TRBD1 on 5 matching bases. This CDR3 contains 14 residues. Germline CDR1 is SGHRS and CDR2 is YFSETQ. The germline V and J ends were trimmed by 4 bases and 5 bases, with 13 bases remaining between them.

The CDR3 protein is CASSPPDRIQQFF. The CDR3 nucleotides read TGTGCCAGCTCACCACCAGACAGGATACAGCAGTTCTTC. The V call is TRBV18, the J call TRBJ2-1, with TRBD1 as a possible D gene (6 bases). V lost 0 bases to trimming and J lost 11 bases, with 11 bases between them. CDR1 KGHSH and CDR2 LQKENI come from the germline V gene. The CDR3 has 13 amino acids.

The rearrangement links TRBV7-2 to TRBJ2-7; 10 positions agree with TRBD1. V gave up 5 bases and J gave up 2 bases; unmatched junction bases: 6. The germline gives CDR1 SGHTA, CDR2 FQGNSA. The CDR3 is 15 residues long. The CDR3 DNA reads TGTGCCAGCAGCAAGCGGACAGGGGGTGCCTACGAGCAGTACTTC. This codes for CASSKRTGGAYEQYF.

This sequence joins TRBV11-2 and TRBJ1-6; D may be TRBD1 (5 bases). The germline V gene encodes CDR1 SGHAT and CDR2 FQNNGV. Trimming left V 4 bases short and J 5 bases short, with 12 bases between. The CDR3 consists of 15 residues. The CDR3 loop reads CASSYNYRNNSPLHF. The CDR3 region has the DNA TGTGCCAGCAGCTACAATTACAGGAATAATTCACCCCTCCACTTT.

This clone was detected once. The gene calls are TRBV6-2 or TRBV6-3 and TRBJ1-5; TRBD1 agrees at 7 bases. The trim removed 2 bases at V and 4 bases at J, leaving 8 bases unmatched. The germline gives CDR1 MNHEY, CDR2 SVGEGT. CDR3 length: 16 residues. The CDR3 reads CASSYAGTAFNQPQHF. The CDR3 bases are TGTGCCAGCAGTTACGCCGGGACAGCCTTTAATCAGCCCCAGCATTTT.

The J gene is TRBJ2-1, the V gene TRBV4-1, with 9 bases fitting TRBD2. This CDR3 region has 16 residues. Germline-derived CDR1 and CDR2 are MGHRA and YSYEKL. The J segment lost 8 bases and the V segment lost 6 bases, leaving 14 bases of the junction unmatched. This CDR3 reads CASSLFPSGAGDEQFF. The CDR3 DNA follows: TGCGCCAGCAGTCTTTTTCCTAGCGGGGCAGGGGATGAGCAGTTCTTC.

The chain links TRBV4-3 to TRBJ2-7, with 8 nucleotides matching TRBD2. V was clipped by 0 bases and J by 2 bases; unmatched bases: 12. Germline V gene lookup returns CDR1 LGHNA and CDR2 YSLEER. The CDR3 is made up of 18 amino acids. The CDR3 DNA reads TGCGCCAGCAGCCAAGATTCTCCCTATAGCGGGGCAACCTACGAGCAGTACTTC. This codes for CASSQDSPYSGATYEQYF.

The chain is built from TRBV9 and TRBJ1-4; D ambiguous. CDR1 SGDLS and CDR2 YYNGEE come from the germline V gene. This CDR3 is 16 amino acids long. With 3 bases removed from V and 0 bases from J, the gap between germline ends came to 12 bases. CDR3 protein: CASSAALRATNEKLFF. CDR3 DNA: TGTGCCAGCAGCGCAGCATTGAGGGCAACTAATGAAAAACTGTTTTTT.

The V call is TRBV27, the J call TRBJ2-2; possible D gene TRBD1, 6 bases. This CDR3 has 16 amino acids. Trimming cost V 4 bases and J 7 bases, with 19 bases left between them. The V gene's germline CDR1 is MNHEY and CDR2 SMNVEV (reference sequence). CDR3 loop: CASSSKGVDLRGELFF. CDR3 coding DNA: TGTGCCAGCAGTTCCAAGGGGGTAGATTTACGCGGGGAGCTGTTTTTT.

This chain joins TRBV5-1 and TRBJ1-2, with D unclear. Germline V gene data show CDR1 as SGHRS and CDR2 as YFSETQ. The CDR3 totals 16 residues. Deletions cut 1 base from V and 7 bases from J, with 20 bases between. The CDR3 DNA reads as TGCGCCAGCAGCTTGAGACCAGACCGACGGGGTGCTGGCTACACCTTC. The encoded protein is CASSLRPDRRGAGYTF.

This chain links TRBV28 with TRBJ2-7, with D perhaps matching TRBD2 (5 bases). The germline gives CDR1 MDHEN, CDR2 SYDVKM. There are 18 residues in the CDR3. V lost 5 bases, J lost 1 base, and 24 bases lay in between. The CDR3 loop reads CASSPRVGKRATSYEQYF. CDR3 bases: TGTGCCAGCAGTCCCCGTGTAGGCAAGAGGGCCACATCCTACGAGCAGTACTTC.

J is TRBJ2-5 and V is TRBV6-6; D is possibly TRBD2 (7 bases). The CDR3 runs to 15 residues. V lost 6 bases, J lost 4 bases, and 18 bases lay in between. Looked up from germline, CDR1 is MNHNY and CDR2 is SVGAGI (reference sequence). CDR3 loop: CASSPPGGGAETQYF. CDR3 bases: TGTGCCAGCAGCCCCCCCGGTGGGGGGGCAGAGACCCAGTACTTC.

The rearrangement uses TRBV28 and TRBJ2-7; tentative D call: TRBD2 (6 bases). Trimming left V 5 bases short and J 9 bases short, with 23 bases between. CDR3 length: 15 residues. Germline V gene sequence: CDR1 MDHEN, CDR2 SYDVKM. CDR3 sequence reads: CASSVETGTGGRQYF. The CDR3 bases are TGTGCCAGCAGTGTCGAGACCGGGACTGGAGGACGGCAGTACTTC.

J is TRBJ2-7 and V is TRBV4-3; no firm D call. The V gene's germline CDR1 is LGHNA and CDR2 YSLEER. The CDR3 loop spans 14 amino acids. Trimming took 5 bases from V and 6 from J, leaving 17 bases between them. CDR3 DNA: TGCGCCAGCAGCGTGGAACGGTCACGGGTCGAGCAGTACTTC. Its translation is CASSVERSRVEQYF.

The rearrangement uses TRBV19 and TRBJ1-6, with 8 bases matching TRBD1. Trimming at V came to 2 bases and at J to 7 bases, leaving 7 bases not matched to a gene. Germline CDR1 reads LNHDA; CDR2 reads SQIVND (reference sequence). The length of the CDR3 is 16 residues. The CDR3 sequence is CASSISGQEGNSPLHF. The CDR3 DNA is TGTGCCAGTAGTATATCGGGACAGGAAGGGAATTCACCCCTCCACTTT.

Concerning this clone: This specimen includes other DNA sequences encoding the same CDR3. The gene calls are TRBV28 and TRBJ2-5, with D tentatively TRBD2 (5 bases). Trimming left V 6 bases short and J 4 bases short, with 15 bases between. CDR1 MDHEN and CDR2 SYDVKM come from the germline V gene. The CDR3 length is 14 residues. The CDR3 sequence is CASRPLAGGETQYF. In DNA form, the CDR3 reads TGTGCCAGCAGGCCCCTGGCCGGAGGAGAGACCCAGTACTTC.

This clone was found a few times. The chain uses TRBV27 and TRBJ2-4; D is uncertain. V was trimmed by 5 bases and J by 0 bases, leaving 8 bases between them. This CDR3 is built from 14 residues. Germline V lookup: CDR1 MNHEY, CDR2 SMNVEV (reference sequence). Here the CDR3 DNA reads TGTGCCAGCAGTAATCTACTAGCCAAAAACATTCAGTACTTC. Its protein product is CASSNLLAKNIQYF.

The CDR3: CASSPPSGRASTQYF. Written as DNA, the CDR3 is TGTGCCAGCTCACCACCGAGCGGGAGGGCTTCGACCCAGTACTTC. The chain links TRBV18 to TRBJ2-5; 10 bases align to TRBD2. Trimming took 0 bases from V and 7 from J; bases not matched to a gene: 5. There are 15 residues in the CDR3. Germline CDR1 reads KGHSH; CDR2 reads LQKENI. Together with reference TRBV18 and TRBJ2-5, the CDR3 gives the full variable domain: NAGVMQNPRHLVRRRGQEARLRCSPMKGHSHVYWYRQLPEEGLKFMVYLQKENIIDESGMPKERFSAEFPKEGPSILRIQQVVRGDSAAYFCASSPPSGRASTQYFGPGTRLLVL.

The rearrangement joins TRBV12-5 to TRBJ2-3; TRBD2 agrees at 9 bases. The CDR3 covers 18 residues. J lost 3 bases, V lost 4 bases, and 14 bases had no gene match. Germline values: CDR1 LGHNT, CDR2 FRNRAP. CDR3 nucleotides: TGTGCTAGTGGTTACGAAACGGGGCGGGAGGGAAGGACAGATACGCAGTATTTT. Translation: CASGYETGREGRTDTQYF. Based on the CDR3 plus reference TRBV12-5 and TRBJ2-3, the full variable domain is DARVTQTPRHKVTEMGQEVTMRCQPILGHNTVFWYRQTMMQGLELLAYFRNRAPLDDSGMPKDRFSAEMPDATLATLKIQPSEPRDSAVYFCASGYETGREGRTDTQYFGPGTRLTVL.